The clone carrying this TCR beta chain was seen only a few times. One entry per CDR3 protein results from TCRdb running MiXCR on the 5' RACE reads. This sample yields 250,000 to 300,000 distinct CDR3 sequences, of which around 19% are seen a single time; around 8% belongs to the top ten. The entry originates in a study of CD8 T cells in ankylosing spondylitis. The germline CDR1 and CDR2 sequences are ENHRY and SYGVKD. V gave up 5 bases and J gave up 6 bases, with 8 bases separating them. This CDR3 is 12 amino acids long. This chain links TRBV10-3 with TRBJ2-1, with a possible D match to TRBD1 (5 bases). This sequence originates from a male donor with ankylosing spondylitis or in good health (not recorded which). The sequenced sample was blood, either unsorted or a sorted T cell fraction (not recorded which). The CDR3 region has the DNA TGTGCCATCAGTCATGACAGCAATGAGCAGTTCTTC. This encodes CAISHDSNEQFF.